This TCR beta chain was sequenced in a study of OX40 agonist ivuxolimab in advanced cancers. Study-wide context: In this cohort, patients received ivuxolimab, an agonistic anti-OX40 (CD134) antibody. Intravenous ivuxolimab was administered to patients every 2 weeks at 0.01 to 10 mg/kg. Findings of the study overall: Certain nonresponders likewise exhibited a low normalized T-cell clonal expansion.

This clone occurred once. Antigen unknown. An end of the junction does not agree with germline; a read error may underlie this. The CDR3 has 12 residues. CDR1 and CDR2 from the germline V gene are PRHDT and FYEKMQ (reference sequence). Sampled blood was obtained at baseline, cycle 4 day 1, and cycle 7 day 1. Clones were sequenced by immunoSEQ multiplex PCR, and TCRdb holds only the in-frame ones, with some missing. The table lists nearly 9,000 clones, roughly nine tenths of them singletons. J is TRBJ1-1 and V is TRBV13; 7 positions match TRBD1. The receptor comes from an adult with an advanced solid tumor such as melanoma, head and neck, liver or kidney cancer. The starting material was CD4+ or CD8+ T cells sorted from blood, obtained in a trial of the OX40 agonist ivuxolimab. This CDR3 reads CASSLLQGELIF. In nucleotides, the CDR3 is TGTGCCAGCAGCCTCCTTCAGGGGGAGTTGATCTTT.